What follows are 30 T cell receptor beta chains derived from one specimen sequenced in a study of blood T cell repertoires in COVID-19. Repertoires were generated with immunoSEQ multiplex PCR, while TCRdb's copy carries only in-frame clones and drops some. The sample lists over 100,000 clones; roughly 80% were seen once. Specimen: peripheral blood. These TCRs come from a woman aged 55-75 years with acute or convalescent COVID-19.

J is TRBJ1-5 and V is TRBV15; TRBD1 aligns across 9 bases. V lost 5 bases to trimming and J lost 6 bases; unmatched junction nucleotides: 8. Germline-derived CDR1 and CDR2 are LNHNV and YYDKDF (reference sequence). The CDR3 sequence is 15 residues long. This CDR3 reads CATSRSDRGVQPQHF. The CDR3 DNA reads TGTGCCACCAGCCGGTCGGACAGGGGTGTTCAGCCCCAGCATTTT.

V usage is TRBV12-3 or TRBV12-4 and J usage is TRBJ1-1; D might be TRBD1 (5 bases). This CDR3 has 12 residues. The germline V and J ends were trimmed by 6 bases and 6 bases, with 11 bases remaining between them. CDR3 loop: CASSPVGPEAFF. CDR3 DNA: TGTGCCAGCAGCCCTGTGGGGCCTGAAGCTTTCTTT.

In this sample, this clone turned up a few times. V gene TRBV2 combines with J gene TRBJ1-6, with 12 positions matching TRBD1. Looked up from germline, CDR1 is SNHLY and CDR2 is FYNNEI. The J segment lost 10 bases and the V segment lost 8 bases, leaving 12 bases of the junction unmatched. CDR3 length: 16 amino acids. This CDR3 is CASSMAGQGAGSPLHF. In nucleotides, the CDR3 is TGTGCCAGCTCAATGGCGGGACAGGGGGCAGGATCACCCCTCCACTTT.

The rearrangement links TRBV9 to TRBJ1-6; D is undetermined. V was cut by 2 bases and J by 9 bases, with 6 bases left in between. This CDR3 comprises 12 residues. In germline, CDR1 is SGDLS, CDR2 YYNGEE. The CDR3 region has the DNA TGTGCCAGCAGCGTTGGGAGTTCACCCCTCCACTTT. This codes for CASSVGSSPLHF. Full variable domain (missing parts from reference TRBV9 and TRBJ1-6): DSGVTQTPKHLITATGQRVTLRCSPRSGDLSVYWYQQSLDQGLQFLIQYYNGEERAKGNILERFSAQQFPDLHSELNLSSLELGDSALYFCASSVGSSPLHFGNGTRLTVT.

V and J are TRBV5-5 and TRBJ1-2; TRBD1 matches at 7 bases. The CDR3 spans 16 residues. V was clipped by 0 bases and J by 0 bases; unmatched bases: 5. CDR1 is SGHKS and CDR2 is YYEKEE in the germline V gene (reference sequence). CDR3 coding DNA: TGTGCCAGCAGCTTGGTCGGGACAGTTCCTAACTATGGCTACACCTTC. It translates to CASSLVGTVPNYGYTF.

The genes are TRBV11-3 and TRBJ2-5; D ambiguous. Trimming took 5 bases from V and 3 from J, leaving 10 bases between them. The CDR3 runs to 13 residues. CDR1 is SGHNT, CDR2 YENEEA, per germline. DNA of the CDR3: TGTGCCAGCAGCCCCGGGTCCGAAGAGACCCAGTACTTC. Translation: CASSPGSEETQYF. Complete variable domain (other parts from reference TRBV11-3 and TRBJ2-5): EAGVVQSPRYKIIEKKQPVAFWCNPISGHNTLYWYLQNLGQGPELLIRYENEEAVDDSQLPKDRFSAERLKGVDSTLKIQPAELGDSAVYLCASSPGSEETQYFGPGTRLLVL.

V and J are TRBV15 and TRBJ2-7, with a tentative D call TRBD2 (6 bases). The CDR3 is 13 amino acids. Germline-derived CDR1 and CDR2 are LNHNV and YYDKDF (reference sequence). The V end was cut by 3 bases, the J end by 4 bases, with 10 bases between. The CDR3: CATSSWGVYEQYF. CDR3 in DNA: TGTGCCACCAGCAGCTGGGGGGTTTACGAGCAGTACTTC.

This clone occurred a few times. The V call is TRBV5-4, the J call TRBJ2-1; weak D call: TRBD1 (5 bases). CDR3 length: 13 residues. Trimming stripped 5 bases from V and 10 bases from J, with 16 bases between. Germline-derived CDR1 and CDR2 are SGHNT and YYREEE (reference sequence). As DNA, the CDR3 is TGTGCCAGCAGTTATTCAGGGAAGGGAGAGCAGTTCTTC. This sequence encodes CASSYSGKGEQFF.

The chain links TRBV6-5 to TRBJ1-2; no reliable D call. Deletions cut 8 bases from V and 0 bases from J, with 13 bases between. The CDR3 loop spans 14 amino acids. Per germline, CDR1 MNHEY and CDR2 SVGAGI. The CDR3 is CASANGGANYGYTF. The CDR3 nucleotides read TGTGCCAGCGCCAACGGCGGGGCTAACTATGGCTACACCTTC.

In DNA, the CDR3 is TGTGCCAGCAGTCAGGAAACTGGAAACACCATATATTTT. This translates into CASSQETGNTIYF. V gene TRBV12-3 or TRBV12-4 combines with J gene TRBJ1-3; D is uncertain. Trimming left V 5 bases short and J 2 bases short, with 7 bases between. There are 13 residues in the CDR3.

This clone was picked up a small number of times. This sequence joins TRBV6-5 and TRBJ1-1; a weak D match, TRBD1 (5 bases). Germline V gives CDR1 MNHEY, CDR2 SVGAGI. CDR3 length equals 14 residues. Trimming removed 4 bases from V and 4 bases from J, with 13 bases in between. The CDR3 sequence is CASSSLGGGTEAFF. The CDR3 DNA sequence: TGTGCCAGCAGTTCCCTCGGGGGAGGCACTGAAGCTTTCTTT.

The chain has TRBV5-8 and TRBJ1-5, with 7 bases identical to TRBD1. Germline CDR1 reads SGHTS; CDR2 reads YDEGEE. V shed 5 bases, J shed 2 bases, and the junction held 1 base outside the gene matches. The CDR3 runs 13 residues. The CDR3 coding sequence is TGTGCCAGCAGTGGACAGGGCAATCAGCCCCAGCATTTT. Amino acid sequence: CASSGQGNQPQHF.

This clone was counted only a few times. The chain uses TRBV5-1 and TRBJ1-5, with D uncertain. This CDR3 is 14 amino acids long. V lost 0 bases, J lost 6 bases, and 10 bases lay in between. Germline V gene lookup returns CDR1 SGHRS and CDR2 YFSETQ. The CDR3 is CASSLGGDGQPQHF. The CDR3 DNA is TGCGCCAGCAGCTTGGGCGGGGATGGTCAGCCCCAGCATTTT.

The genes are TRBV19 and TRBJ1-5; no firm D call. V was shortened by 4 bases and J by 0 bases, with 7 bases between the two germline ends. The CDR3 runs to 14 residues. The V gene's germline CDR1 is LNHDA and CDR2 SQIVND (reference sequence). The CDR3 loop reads CASSTPSSNQPQHF. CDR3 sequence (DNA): TGTGCCAGTAGTACCCCCTCTAGCAATCAGCCCCAGCATTTT.

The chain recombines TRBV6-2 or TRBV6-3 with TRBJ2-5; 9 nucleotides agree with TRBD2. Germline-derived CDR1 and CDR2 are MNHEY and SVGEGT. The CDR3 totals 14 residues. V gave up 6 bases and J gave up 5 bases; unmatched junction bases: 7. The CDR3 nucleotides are TGTGCCAGCAGCCCTAGCGGGGAGGAGGAGACCCAGTACTTC. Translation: CASSPSGEEETQYF.

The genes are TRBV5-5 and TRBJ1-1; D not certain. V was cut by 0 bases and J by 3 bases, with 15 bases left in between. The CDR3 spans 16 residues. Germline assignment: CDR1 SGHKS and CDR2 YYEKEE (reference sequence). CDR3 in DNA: TGTGCCAGCAGCTTGGCTTTCTGGACGGAGGACACTGAAGCTTTCTTT. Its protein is CASSLAFWTEDTEAFF. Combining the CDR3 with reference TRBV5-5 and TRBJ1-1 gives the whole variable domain DAGVTQSPTHLIKTRGQQVTLRCSPISGHKSVSWYQQVLGQGPQFIFQYYEKEERGRGNFPDRFSARQFPNYSSELNVNALLLGDSALYLCASSLAFWTEDTEAFFGQGTRLTVV.

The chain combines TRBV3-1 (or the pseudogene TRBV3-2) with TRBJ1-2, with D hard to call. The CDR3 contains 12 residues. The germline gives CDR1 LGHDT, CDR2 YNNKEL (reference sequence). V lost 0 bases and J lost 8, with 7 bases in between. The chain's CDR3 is CASSQDTRGYTF. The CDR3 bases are TGTGCCAGCAGCCAAGATACGAGGGGCTACACCTTC.

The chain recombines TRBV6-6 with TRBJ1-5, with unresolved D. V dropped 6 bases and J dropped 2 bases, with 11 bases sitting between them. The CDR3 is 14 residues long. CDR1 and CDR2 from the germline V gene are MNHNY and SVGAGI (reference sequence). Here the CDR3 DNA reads TGTGCCAGCAGCGCATCCAGTGGCAATCAGCCCCAGCATTTT. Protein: CASSASSGNQPQHF.

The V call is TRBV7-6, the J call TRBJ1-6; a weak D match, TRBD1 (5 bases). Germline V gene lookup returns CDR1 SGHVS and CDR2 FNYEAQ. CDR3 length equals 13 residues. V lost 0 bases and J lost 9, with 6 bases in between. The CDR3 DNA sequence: TGTGCCAGCAGCTTAGCTAGGGGTTCACCCCTCCACTTT. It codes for CASSLARGSPLHF.

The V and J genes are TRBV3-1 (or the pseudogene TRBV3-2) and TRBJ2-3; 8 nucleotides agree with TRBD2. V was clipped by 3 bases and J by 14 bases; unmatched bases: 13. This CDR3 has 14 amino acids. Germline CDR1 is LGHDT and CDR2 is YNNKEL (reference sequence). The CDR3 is CASSQARGGAFWYF. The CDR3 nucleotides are TGTGCCAGCAGCCAGGCACGGGGGGGTGCTTTTTGGTATTTT.

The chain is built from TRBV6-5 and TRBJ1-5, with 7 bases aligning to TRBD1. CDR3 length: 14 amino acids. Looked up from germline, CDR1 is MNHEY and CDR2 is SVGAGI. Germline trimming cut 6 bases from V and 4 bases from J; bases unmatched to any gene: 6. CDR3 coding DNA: TGTGCCAGCAGGCCATCAGGGGGGAATCAGCCCCAGCATTTT. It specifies CASRPSGGNQPQHF.

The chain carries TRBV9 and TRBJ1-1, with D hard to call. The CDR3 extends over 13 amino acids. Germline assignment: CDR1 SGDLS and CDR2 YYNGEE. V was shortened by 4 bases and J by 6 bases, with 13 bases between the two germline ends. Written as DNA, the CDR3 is TGTGCCAGCAGCCCTGAGGTTGTACCTGAAGCTTTCTTT. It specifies CASSPEVVPEAFF.

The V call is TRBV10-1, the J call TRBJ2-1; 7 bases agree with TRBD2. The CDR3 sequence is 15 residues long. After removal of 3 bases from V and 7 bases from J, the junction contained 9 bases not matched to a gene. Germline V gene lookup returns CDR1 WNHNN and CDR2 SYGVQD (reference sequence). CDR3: CASSELKRDVNEQFF. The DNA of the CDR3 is TGCGCCAGCAGTGAACTCAAGCGGGACGTGAATGAGCAGTTCTTC.

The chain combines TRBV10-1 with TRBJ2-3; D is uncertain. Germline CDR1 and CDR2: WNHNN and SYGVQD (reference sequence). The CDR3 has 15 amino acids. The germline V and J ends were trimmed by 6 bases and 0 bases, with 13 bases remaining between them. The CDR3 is CASRRGPFSTDTQYF. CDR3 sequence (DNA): TGCGCCAGCAGAAGAGGCCCGTTTAGCACAGATACGCAGTATTTT.

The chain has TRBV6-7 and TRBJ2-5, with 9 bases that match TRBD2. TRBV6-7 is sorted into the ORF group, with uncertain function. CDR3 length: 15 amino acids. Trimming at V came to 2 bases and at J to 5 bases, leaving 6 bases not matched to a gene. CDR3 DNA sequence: TGTGCCAGCAGTTACGGCGGGGGGGCCATTGAGACCCAGTACTTC. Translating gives CASSYGGGAIETQYF.

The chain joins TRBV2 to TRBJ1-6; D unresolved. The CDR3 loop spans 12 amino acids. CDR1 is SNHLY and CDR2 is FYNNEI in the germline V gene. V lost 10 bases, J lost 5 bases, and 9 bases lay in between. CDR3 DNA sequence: TGTGCCACCCGGGAGAATAATTCACCCCTCCACTTT. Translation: CATRENNSPLHF.

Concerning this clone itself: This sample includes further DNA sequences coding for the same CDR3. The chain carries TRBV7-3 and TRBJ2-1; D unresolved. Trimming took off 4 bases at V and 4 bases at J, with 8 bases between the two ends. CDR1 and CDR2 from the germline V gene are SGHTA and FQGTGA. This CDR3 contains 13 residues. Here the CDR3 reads CASSSSGYNEQFF. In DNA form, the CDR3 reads TGTGCCAGCAGCTCTTCAGGTTACAATGAGCAGTTCTTC.

CDR3 in DNA: TGTGCCAGCAGCCCCGCAGACAGGGGGCGTTCACCCCTCCACTTT. It codes for CASSPADRGRSPLHF. The V and J genes are TRBV3-1 (or the pseudogene TRBV3-2) and TRBJ1-6; 10 bases fit TRBD1. The length of the CDR3 is 15 residues. V gave up 4 bases and J gave up 9 bases; unmatched junction bases: 6. Germline-derived CDR1 and CDR2 are LGHDT and YNNKEL (reference sequence).

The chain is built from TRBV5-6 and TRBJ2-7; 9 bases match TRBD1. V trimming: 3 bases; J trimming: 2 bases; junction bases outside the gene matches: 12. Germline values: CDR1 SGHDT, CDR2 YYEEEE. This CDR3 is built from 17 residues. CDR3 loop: CASSSPVQGAWTYEQYF. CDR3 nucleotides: TGTGCCAGCAGCTCCCCTGTACAGGGGGCCTGGACCTACGAGCAGTACTTC.

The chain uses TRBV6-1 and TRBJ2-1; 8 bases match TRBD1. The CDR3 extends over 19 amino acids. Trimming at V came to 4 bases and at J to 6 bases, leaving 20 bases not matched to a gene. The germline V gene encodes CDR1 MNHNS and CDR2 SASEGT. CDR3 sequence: CASSGSRNPGPRGRNEQFF. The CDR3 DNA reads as TGTGCCAGCAGTGGCTCTCGAAATCCGGGACCCAGGGGGCGCAATGAGCAGTTCTTC.